The text below deals with one T cell receptor (beta chain). Its matching antigen is unknown. This sample was included in a study of CD8+CD57+ T cells in acquired aplastic anemia. About the research overall: The average for DNA from sorted CD4+ and CD8+ cells was roughly 3 ug.

Genomic DNA was employed as the template in profiling TCR beta VDJ and CDR3. TCRdb recomputed calls from the reads with MiXCR, one row per CDR3 protein. Of approximately 250,000 distinct CDR3 sequences detected, about 80% appear once; the ten largest clones hold over 35%. Selection for sequencing was limited to patients who had shown CD8+CD57+ cell expansion by flow cytometry. The diagnosis in all patients was severe acquired aplastic anemia. Study-wide points: Roughly 30 sequences, all CD8+ CDR3, were shared between patients and controls.

CDR1 is SGHTA, CDR2 FQGNSA, per germline. This CDR3 spans 16 amino acids. After removal of 6 bases from V and 11 bases from J, the junction contained 17 bases not matched to a gene. The chain couples TRBV7-2 to TRBJ2-1; 9 nucleotides line up with TRBD2. The specimen was sorted CD4+, CD8+, or CD8+CD57+ T cells (not recorded which) from PBMCs. This TCR was sampled from a human donor with aplastic anemia. The CDR3 nucleotides read TGTGCCAGCAGTCCACTGGCGGGGGGGCTGGATACGCAGCAGTTCTTC. It specifies CASSPLAGGLDTQQFF.